This note documents a single TCR beta chain sequence. This sample was included in a study of blood T cell repertoires in COVID-19. Study-level background: The United States, Italy and Spain were the sources of the acute and convalescent COVID-19 samples. T cells, B-cell-depleted T cells, or PBMCs supplied cDNA or gDNA.

Clones were read by immunoSEQ multiplex PCR, and TCRdb kept only the in-frame ones, dropping some. The top ten clones hold 3% of a sample with 220,000 or so clones, roughly four fifths of them seen once. The CDR3 consists of 14 residues. Germline V gene sequence: CDR1 SGHDT, CDR2 YYEEEE. J was trimmed by 2 bases and V by 4 bases; bases with no gene match: 3. Input material: peripheral blood. The chain has TRBV5-6 and TRBJ1-5; TRBD1 matches 7 bases. The sequence was obtained from a woman aged 25 to 39 who had recovered from COVID-19. The CDR3 nucleotides read TGTGCCAGCAGCCGCAGGGGGGGCAATCAGCCCCAGCATTTT. Translation gives CASSRRGGNQPQHF.